A selection of T cell receptor beta chains follows, all from one sample in a study of T-cell reconstitution after alpha-beta-depleted transplantation in children. TCRdb re-analysed the PCR reads in MiXCR, keeping a single row per CDR3 protein. The profile covers around 960,000 distinct CDR3 sequences, with less than 30% appearing a single time and about 28% taken by the ten largest. Source: PBMCs, mostly from graft donor cells, taken 360 days after TCRalphabeta/CD19-depleted stem cell transplant. The origin of the receptors is a boy less than two years old who had a stem cell transplant for SCID, so the T cells may come from the graft donor. Both conserved end residues are part of each CDR3. Each record gives: J gene, CDR3 length, clone size, D gene, V gene, CDR3 DNA, CDR3 protein. A D gene is named only where the DNA matches it firmly. Clone size, where shown, is once, few, many, or a class for clones that have expanded.

TRBJ2-5 | 13 | NA | NA | TRBV12-3/TRBV12-4 | TGTGCCAGCCCGCGGGGGACAGCGAGGGCCCAGTACTTC | CASPRGTARAQYF
TRBJ1-1 | 15 | few | NA | TRBV20-1 | TGCAGTGCCCCTAGGCTCCGGGGCCGGAACACTGAAGCTTTCTTT | CSAPRLRGRNTEAFF
TRBJ1-2 | 15 | few | TRBD1 | TRBV20-1 | TGCAGTGCTAGAACGCGACAGGGCGCGAACTATGGCTACACCTTC | CSARTRQGANYGYTF
TRBJ2-1 | 13 | NA | NA | TRBV5-1 | TGCGCCAGCAGCTTGGGGACCGTCAATGAGCAGTTCTTC | CASSLGTVNEQFF
TRBJ2-2 | 17 | NA | NA | TRBV16 | TGTGCCAGCAGCCCCCTCGGGCCGAACAGGATAACCGGGGAGCTGTTTTTT | CASSPLGPNRITGELFF
TRBJ2-5 | 13 | few | TRBD2 | TRBV5-1 | TGCGCCAGCACAGTGACGGGGGGAGAGACCCAGTACTTC | CASTVTGGETQYF
TRBJ2-3 | 14 | NA | NA | TRBV27 | TGTGCCACCGCCTTGAAGTCAAGCACAGATACGCAGTATTTT | CATALKSSTDTQYF
TRBJ2-5 | 14 | NA | TRBD1 | TRBV28 | TGTGCCAGCAGCCCGGACAGGGTATATGAGACCCAGTACTTC | CASSPDRVYETQYF
TRBJ2-1 | 15 | few | NA | TRBV7-2 | TGTGCCAGCAGCCCCCTGGGGCAGCTCTACAATGAGCAGTTCTTC | CASSPLGQLYNEQFF
TRBJ2-2 | 13 | NA | NA | TRBV7-8 | TGTGCCAGCAGCGCACAGGGAGCAAGTTCGCTGTTTTTT | CASSAQGASSLFF
TRBJ2-7 | 18 | few | TRBD1 | TRBV15 | TGTGCCACCAGCAGAGATAAGGCGAAGAGACAGGGGGTCTACGAGCAGTACTTC | CATSRDKAKRQGVYEQYF
TRBJ1-2 | 14 | few | NA | TRBV20-1 | TGCAGTGCTTTACAGGGTGCCCCTAACTATGGCTACACCTTC | CSALQGAPNYGYTF
TRBJ2-1 | 13 | NA | TRBD1 | TRBV7-2 | TGTGCCAGCAGCTGGGACAGGGGAAGGGAGCAGTTCTTC | CASSWDRGREQFF
TRBJ1-1 | 13 | NA | NA | TRBV18 | TGTGCCAGCTCACCCAAGGGGGGGACTGAAGCTTTCTTT | CASSPKGGTEAFF
TRBJ2-1 | 17 | few | NA | TRBV7-6 | TGTGCCAGCAGCTTAGCGCTCGGAGCAGGGGTTTTGAATGAGCAGTTCTTC | CASSLALGAGVLNEQFF
TRBJ2-7 | 12 | few | TRBD2 | TRBV20-1 | TGCAGTGCTCCGGGGAGGGCCTACGAGCAGTACTTC | CSAPGRAYEQYF
TRBJ1-1 | 19 | NA | TRBD1 | TRBV5-1 | TGCGCCAGCAGCTTGGGTAGGGCCCTGACAGGGGAGGGGACCACTGAAGCTTTCTTT | CASSLGRALTGEGTTEAFF
TRBJ2-2 | 16 | NA | TRBD1 | TRBV4-3 | TGCGCCAGCAGCCAAGAATACACAGGGGACACCGGGGAGCTGTTTTTT | CASSQEYTGDTGELFF
TRBJ2-7 | 13 | NA | NA | TRBV20-1 | TGCAGTGCGGACGGCCATCAGGGTTATGAGCAGTACTTC | CSADGHQGYEQYF
TRBJ2-1 | 14 | few | NA | TRBV2 | TGTGCCAGCCTCGGCGGGAAGGGCTACAATGAGCAGTTCTTC | CASLGGKGYNEQFF
TRBJ1-5 | 15 | few | NA | TRBV4-1 | TGCGCCAGCCGGAAGGAAGGGGGGGGCAATCAGCCCCAGCATTTT | CASRKEGGGNQPQHF
TRBJ1-2 | 12 | once | NA | TRBV5-1 | TGCGCCAGCAGGGAAAGGGACTATGGCTACACCTTC | CASRERDYGYTF